This T cell receptor beta chain was captured by sequencing in a study of blood T cell repertoires in COVID-19. Study summary: T cells, B-cell-depleted T cells, or PBMCs provided the cDNA or gDNA that served as material.

Adults between about 18 and 89 years of age took part from 20 to 25 US areas. The CDR3 runs 13 residues. Germline V CDR1 and CDR2: SGHTA, FQGNSA. Only one count was recorded for this clone. An end of the junction differs from the germline gene, which may be a read error. Study processing details: Reference gene primer amplification in the assay estimated nucleated cell counts. TCRdb keeps only in-frame clones here, not all; method: immunoSEQ multiplex PCR. V, J and clone size are taken as reported in that table, and D and trimming were inferred from the DNA itself. The sample lists 150,000 to 200,000 clones, over 70% occurring once.

This clonotype originated in a woman aged 55 to 70 who had recovered from COVID-19. This rearrangement joins TRBV7-2 to TRBJ1-2; D may be TRBD1 (6 bases). Sequencing used PBMCs or T cells enriched from blood (not recorded which). The CDR3 is CASSLDPGHPFHF. CDR3 in DNA: TGTGCCAGCAGCTTAGATCCGGGACATCCGTTCCACTTC.